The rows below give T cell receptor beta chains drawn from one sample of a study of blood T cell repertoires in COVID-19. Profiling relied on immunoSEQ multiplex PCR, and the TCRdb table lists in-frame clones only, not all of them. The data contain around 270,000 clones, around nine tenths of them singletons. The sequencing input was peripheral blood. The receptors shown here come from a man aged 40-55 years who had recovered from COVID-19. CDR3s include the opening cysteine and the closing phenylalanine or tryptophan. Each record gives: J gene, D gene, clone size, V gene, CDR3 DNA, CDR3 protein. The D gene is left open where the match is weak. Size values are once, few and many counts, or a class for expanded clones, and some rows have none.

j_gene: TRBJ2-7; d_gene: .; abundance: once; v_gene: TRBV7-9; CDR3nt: TGTGCCAGCAGCCATACAGGGGGCGGCATAACTAGCGGTTCCTACGAGCAGTACTTC; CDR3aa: CASSHTGGGITSGSYEQYF
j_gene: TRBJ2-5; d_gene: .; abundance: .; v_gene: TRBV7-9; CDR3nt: TGTGCCAGCAGCCGCCCCCTAGCACGTGGGCGGGGAGAGACCCAGTACTTC; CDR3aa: CASSRPLARGRGETQYF
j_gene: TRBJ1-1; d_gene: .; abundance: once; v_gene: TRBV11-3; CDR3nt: TGTGCCAGCAGCTTACGGGGGGACACTGAAGCTTTCTTT; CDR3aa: CASSLRGDTEAFF
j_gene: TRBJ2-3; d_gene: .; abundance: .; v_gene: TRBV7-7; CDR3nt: TGTGCCAGCAGGACAAAAATTGGCAGGGTCCGGCTACCCACAGATACGCAGTATTTT; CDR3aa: CASRTKIGRVRLPTDTQYF
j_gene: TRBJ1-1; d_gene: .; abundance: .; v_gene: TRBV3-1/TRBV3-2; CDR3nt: TGTGCCAGCAGCCAAGTCGGGGATATGAACACTGAAGCTTTCTTT; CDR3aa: CASSQVGDMNTEAFF
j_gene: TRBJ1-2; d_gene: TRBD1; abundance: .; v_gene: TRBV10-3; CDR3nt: TGTGCCATCGCACCGGGGGGACAGGGCATCTATGGCTACACCTTC; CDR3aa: CAIAPGGQGIYGYTF
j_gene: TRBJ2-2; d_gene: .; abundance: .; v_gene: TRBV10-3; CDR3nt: TGTGCCATCAGTGAGCGGGGAACGAACACCGGGGAGCTGTTTTTT; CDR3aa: CAISERGTNTGELFF
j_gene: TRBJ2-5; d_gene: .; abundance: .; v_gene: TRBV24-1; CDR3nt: TGTGCCACCAGTGATTTGAGCCCCTTGCCCCGCTTCCAAGAGACCCAGTACTTC; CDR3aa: CATSDLSPLPRFQETQYF
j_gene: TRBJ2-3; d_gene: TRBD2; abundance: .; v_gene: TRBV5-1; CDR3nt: TGCGCCAGCAGCCCCCAAGGCGGGGGGTGGTTGCAAGATACGCAGTATTTT; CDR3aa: CASSPQGGGWLQDTQYF
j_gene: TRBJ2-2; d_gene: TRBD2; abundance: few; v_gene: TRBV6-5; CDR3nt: TGTGCCAGCGGGCTAGCGGGGGTGGCCGGGGAGCTGTTTTTT; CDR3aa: CASGLAGVAGELFF
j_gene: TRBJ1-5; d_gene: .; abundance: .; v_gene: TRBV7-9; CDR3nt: TGTGCCAGCAGCTTTTCAGGGGGCAATCAGCCCCAGCATTTT; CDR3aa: CASSFSGGNQPQHF
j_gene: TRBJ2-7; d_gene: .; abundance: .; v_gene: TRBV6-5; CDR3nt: TGTGCCAGCAGTTACTCGACTAGGGCCTCCTACGAGCAGTACTTC; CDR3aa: CASSYSTRASYEQYF
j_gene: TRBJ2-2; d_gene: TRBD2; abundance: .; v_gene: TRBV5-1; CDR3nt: TGCGCCAGCAGCCTCCCGGTAGCGGGGGGCTTAGGCACCGGGGAGCTGTTTTTT; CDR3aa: CASSLPVAGGLGTGELFF
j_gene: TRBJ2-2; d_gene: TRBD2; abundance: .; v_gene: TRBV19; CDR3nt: TGTGCCAGTAGCGGTCTAGCGGGAGATGCCGGGGAGCTGTTTTTT; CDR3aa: CASSGLAGDAGELFF
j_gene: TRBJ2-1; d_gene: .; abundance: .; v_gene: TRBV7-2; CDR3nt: TGTGCCAGCAGCTTAAGGGCAGGGGAATCATACAATGAGCAGTTCTTC; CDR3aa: CASSLRAGESYNEQFF
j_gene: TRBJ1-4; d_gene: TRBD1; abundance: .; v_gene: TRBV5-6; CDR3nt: TGTGCCAGCAGCCCACAGGGGTACGATGAAAAACTGTTTTTT; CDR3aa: CASSPQGYDEKLFF
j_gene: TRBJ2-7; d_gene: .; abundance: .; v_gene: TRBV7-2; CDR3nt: TGTGCCAGCAGACGCAGCGGACGGAACTACGAGCAGTACTTC; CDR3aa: CASRRSGRNYEQYF
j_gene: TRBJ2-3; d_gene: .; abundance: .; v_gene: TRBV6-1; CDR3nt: TGTGCCAGCAGTAGGACTACCCTGCCCCCAGATACGCAGTATTTT; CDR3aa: CASSRTTLPPDTQYF
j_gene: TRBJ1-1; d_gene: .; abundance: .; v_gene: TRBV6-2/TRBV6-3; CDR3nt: TGTGCCAGCAGTTACTCGGGGGGGCGCGGGGTAACTGAAGCTTTCTTT; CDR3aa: CASSYSGGRGVTEAFF
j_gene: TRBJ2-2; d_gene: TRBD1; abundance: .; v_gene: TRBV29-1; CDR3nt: TGCAGCGTTGGTGGCCAGGGGGCCAACACCGGGGAGCTGTTTTTT; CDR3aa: CSVGGQGANTGELFF
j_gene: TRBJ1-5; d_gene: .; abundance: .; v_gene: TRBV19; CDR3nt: TGTGCCAGTAGTATTATAGGGGATTATTATAGCAATCAGCCCCAGCATTTT; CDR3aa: CASSIIGDYYSNQPQHF
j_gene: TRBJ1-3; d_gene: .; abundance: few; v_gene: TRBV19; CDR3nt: TGTGCCAGTAGTATGAGAGTCGCTAGCTCTGGAAACACCATATATTTT; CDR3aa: CASSMRVASSGNTIYF
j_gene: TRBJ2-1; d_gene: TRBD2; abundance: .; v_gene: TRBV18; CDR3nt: TGTGCCAGCTCACCCACGCTGGGACTAGCGGGGGGGTTGAGAAATGAGCAGTTCTTC; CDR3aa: CASSPTLGLAGGLRNEQFF
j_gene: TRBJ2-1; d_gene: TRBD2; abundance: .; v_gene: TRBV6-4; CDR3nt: TGTGCCAGCAGCGCGGGGACTAGCGGGATCTCCTACAATGAGCAGTTCTTC; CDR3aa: CASSAGTSGISYNEQFF
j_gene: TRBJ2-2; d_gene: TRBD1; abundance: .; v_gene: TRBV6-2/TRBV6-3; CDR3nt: TGTGCCAGCAGCCTGACAGGGGGTCTCAACACCGGGGAGCTGTTTTTT; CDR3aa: CASSLTGGLNTGELFF
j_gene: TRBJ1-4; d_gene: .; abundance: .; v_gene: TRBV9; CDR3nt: TGTGCCAGCAGCGTAAGTCCAGTTAATGAAAAACTGTTTTTT; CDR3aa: CASSVSPVNEKLFF
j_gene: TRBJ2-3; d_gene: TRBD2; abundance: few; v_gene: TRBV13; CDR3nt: TGTGCCAGCAGCTTAATTAGCGGGGGGCCTAGCACAGATACGCAGTATTTT; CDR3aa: CASSLISGGPSTDTQYF
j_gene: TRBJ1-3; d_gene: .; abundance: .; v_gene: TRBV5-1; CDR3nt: TGCGCCAGCAGCCTAAGCCCCAGGTTAACTGGAAACACCATATATTTT; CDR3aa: CASSLSPRLTGNTIYF
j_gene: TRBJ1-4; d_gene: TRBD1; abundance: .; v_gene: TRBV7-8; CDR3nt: TGTGCCAGCAGCTTATCCGGGACAGGGCACGTAGCACTGTTTTTT; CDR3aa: CASSLSGTGHVALFF
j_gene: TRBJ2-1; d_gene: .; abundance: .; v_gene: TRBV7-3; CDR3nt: TGTGCCAGCAGCTTAGGCAGCGGACCTATCAATGAGCAGTTCTTC; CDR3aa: CASSLGSGPINEQFF
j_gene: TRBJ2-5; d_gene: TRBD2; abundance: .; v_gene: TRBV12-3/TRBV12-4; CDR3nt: TGTGCCAGCGGACTAGCGGAGACCCAGTACTTC; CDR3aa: CASGLAETQYF
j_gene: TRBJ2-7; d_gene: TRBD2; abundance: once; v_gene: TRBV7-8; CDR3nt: TGTGCCAGCAGGTATGGACTAGCGACGACCTACGAGCAGTACTTC; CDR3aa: CASRYGLATTYEQYF
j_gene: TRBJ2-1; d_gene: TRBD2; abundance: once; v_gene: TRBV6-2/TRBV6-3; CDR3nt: TGTGCCAGCAGCTCCGGGACTAGCATCTCCTACAATGAGCAGTTCTTC; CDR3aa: CASSSGTSISYNEQFF
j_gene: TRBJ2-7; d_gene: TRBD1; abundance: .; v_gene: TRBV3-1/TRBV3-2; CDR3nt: TGTGCCAGCAGTTATACAGGGGGTTCCTCCTACGAGCAGTACTTC; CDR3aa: CASSYTGGSSYEQYF
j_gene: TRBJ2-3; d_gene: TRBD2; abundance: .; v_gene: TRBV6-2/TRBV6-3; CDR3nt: TGTGCCAGCAGCCCTACAACGGGGGGAGGAACAGATACGCAGTATTTT; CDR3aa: CASSPTTGGGTDTQYF
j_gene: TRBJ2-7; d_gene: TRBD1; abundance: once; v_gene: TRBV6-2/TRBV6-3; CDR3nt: TGTGCCAGCAGTTACCCGGACAGGGGGATCTACGAGCAGTACTTC; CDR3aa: CASSYPDRGIYEQYF
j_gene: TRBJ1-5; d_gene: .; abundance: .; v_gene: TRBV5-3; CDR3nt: TGTGCCAGAAGCGACGCGGGACTTCCTTGTACCGATCAGCCCCAGCATTTT; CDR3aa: CARSDAGLPCTDQPQHF
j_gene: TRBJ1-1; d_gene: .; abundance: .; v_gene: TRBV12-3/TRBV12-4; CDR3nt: TGTGCCAGCAGTCCGGCACAACGGGCTGAAGCTTTCTTT; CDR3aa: CASSPAQRAEAFF
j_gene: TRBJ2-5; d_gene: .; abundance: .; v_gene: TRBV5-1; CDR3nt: TGCGCCAGCAGCTTGGTCCTGGACGCGGGCCAAGAGACCCAGTACTTC; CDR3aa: CASSLVLDAGQETQYF
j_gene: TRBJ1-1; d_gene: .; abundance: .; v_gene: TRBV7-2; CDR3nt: TGTGCCAGCAGCTTAGACGGAACAGTGAACACTGAAGCTTTCTTT; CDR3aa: CASSLDGTVNTEAFF
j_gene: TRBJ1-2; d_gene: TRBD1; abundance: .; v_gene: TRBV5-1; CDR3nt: TGCGCCAGCAGCAGAGGGACAGGGGGCTTGGATTCGCGTTATGGCTACACCTTC; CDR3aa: CASSRGTGGLDSRYGYTF
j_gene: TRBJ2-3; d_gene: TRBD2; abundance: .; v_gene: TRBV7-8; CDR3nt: TGTGCCAGCAGGAGGGGACTAGTGGTTAGCACAGATACGCAGTATTTT; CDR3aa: CASRRGLVVSTDTQYF